This T cell receptor (beta chain) was recovered during a study of neurological immune-mediated disorders. The study, taken as a whole, reports: Across subjects, no CDR3 amino acid sequence appeared in expanded clones of more than one subject, a finding that suggested private repertoires in all groups. The most TCR clonal expansion was seen in HTLV-1-associated myelopathy, whereas the least was seen in multiple sclerosis, below the level in healthy controls.

Each sequencing run yielded over 180 million TCR-beta sequences from 15-18 subjects. A single record per CDR3 protein comes from TCRdb applying MiXCR to the 5' RACE reads. Here the sample spans 74,000 or so distinct CDR3 sequences, about 9.7% being singletons. Source material was 2 million unsorted PBMCs, stored at -80 °C in RNAlater. Per the germline V gene, CDR1 is SGHRS and CDR2 is YFSETQ. The V gene lost 0 bases and the J gene lost 4 bases, with 4 bases spanning the gap. The CDR3 length is 13 residues. This clonotype was counted at least ten times. Its target is unknown. V is TRBV5-1 and J is TRBJ2-2; no firm D call. Sequenced: PBMCs. The source is a man aged 45-60 years in good health. The CDR3 spells CASSLGGTGELFF. The CDR3 region has the DNA TGCGCCAGCAGCTTGGGGGGCACCGGGGAGCTGTTTTTT.